The rows below give T cell receptor beta chains drawn from one sample of a study of blood T cell repertoires in COVID-19. TCRdb keeps only in-frame clones here, not all; method: immunoSEQ multiplex PCR. The data contain more than 150,000 clones, 80% to 85% of them seen just once; the ten biggest clones take up roughly 6.6%. Sequencing used peripheral blood. The receptors stem from a woman aged 40 to 50 with acute or convalescent COVID-19. CDR3s include the opening cysteine and the closing phenylalanine or tryptophan. D genes are given only for firm matches. Clone size is stated in some rows and not others, as once, few, many or a class when expanded.

CDR3nt | CDR3aa | abundance | j_gene | v_gene | d_gene
TGTGCCAGCAGCTCCCGCGGGACCACACCCCTCCACTTT | CASSSRGTTPLHF | . | TRBJ1-6 | TRBV7-2 | .
TGTGCCACCCTGTTCGATGGCTACACCTTC | CATLFDGYTF | . | TRBJ1-2 | TRBV28 | .
TGCGCCAGCAGCTTGGGACAGCTCACAGATACGCAGTATTTT | CASSLGQLTDTQYF | . | TRBJ2-3 | TRBV5-1 | .
TGTGCCAGCTCAGGAGGACTTTTTAATGAGCAGTTCTTC | CASSGGLFNEQFF | . | TRBJ2-1 | TRBV18 | .
TGTGCCAGCAGTAGGCCTCCTGCGGCCCTCCACTTT | CASSRPPAALHF | . | TRBJ1-6 | TRBV27 | .
TGTGCCACCAATGACGGGTACCAAGAGACCCAGTACTTC | CATNDGYQETQYF | . | TRBJ2-5 | TRBV24-1 | .
TGTGCCAGCAGTTTATCGTCGCCAGGGATAGGCTACGAGCAGTACTTC | CASSLSSPGIGYEQYF | once | TRBJ2-7 | TRBV27 | .
TGCGCCAGCAGCTTGGGGGGCTTATATTCACCCCTCCACTTT | CASSLGGLYSPLHF | . | TRBJ1-6 | TRBV5-1 | .
TGTGCCAGCAGCAAAGAGTTTACGGAGCCCCAGCATTTT | CASSKEFTEPQHF | . | TRBJ1-5 | TRBV21-1 | .
TGTGCCAGCAGCTTCCGGGTCTCGGGTAATTCACCCCTCCACTTT | CASSFRVSGNSPLHF | once | TRBJ1-6 | TRBV7-8 | .
TGTGCCAGCAGTCTCCTACTAGCGGGAGGATCGCACGAGCAGTACTTC | CASSLLLAGGSHEQYF | . | TRBJ2-7 | TRBV27 | TRBD2
TGTGCCAGCAGCGCAACAAGGACAGGGGGTACTTTTGGCTACACCTTC | CASSATRTGGTFGYTF | . | TRBJ1-2 | TRBV9 | TRBD1
TGTGCCAGCAGTGAATTCTCGGGGACTGAAGCTTTCTTT | CASSEFSGTEAFF | . | TRBJ1-1 | TRBV6-1 | .
TGTGCCAGCAGAGAAAATGAGCGGCAGTTCTTC | CASRENERQFF | . | TRBJ2-1 | TRBV2 | .
TGTGCCAGCAACCTTCCGGGTATCTCTGGAAACACCATATATTTT | CASNLPGISGNTIYF | . | TRBJ1-3 | TRBV28 | .
TGCGCCAGCAGGAGGACAGCCAACACCGGGGAGCTGTTTTTT | CASRRTANTGELFF | . | TRBJ2-2 | TRBV10-1 | .
TGTGCAAGTCGCCAAAACCCCCTGACAGATTCTGGAAACACCATATATTTT | CASRQNPLTDSGNTIYF | . | TRBJ1-3 | TRBV12-2 | .
TGTGCCAGCAGCGTAGCTAGTGAGACTATGTCCTACGAGCAGTACTTC | CASSVASETMSYEQYF | . | TRBJ2-7 | TRBV9 | .
TGTGCCAGTACCCTGGACAGGGCTTTCACCGGGGAGCTGTTTTTT | CASTLDRAFTGELFF | . | TRBJ2-2 | TRBV19 | TRBD1
TGTGCCAGCTCACCACCGACAGGGGGCGCGGTCACTGAAGCTTTCTTT | CASSPPTGGAVTEAFF | . | TRBJ1-1 | TRBV18 | TRBD1
TGTGCCAGCAGCCGCGACCCGGAGGGTCACCAGGGCACTGAAGCTTTCTTT | CASSRDPEGHQGTEAFF | once | TRBJ1-1 | TRBV7-6 | .
TGTGCCAGCTCACCAACTAGCGGTGGCGAGACCCAGTACTTC | CASSPTSGGETQYF | . | TRBJ2-5 | TRBV18 | TRBD2
TGTGCCAGCAGTGCTAGGACAGCGAACACTGAAGCTTTCTTT | CASSARTANTEAFF | . | TRBJ1-1 | TRBV2 | .
TGTGCCAGCAGGCCCGGGACAGGGTTTAACACTGAAGCTTTCTTT | CASRPGTGFNTEAFF | . | TRBJ1-1 | TRBV6-8 | TRBD1
TGTGCCAGCGGCCCTTTGGGCAACTCCTACGAGCAGTACTTC | CASGPLGNSYEQYF | . | TRBJ2-7 | TRBV28 | .
TGTGCCAGGAGGGTACAAGGGCTAACCTACGAGCAGTACTTC | CARRVQGLTYEQYF | . | TRBJ2-7 | TRBV19 | .
TGTGCCAGCAGTGATGGGCAGGGAACTGAAGCTTTCTTT | CASSDGQGTEAFF | . | TRBJ1-1 | TRBV2 | .